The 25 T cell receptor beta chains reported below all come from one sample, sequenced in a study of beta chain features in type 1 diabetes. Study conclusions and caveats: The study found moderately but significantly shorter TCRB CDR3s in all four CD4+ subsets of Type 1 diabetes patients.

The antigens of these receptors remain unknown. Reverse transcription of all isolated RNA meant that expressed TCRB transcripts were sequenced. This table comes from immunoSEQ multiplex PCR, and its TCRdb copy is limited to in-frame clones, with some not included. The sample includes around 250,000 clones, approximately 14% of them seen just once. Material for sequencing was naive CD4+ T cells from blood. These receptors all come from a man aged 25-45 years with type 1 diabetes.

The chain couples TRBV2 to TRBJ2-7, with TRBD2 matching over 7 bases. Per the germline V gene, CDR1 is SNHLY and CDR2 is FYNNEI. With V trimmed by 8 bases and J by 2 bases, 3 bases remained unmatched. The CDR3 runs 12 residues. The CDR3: CASGAGPYEQYF. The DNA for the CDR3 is TGTGCCAGCGGAGCGGGGCCCTACGAGCAGTACTTC.

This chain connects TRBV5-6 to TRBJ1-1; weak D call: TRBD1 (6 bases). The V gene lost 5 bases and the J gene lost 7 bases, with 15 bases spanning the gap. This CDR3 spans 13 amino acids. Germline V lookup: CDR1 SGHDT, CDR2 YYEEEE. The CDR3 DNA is TGTGCCAGCAGTTGGGGAGGGGGGAGTGAAGCTTTCTTT. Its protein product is CASSWGGGSEAFF.

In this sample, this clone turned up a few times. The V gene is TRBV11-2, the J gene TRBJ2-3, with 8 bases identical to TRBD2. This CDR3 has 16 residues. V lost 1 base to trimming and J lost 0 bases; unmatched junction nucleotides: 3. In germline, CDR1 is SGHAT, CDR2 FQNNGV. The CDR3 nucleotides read TGTGCCAGCAGCTTAGGCCGGGGGGGTAGCACAGATACGCAGTATTTT. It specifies CASSLGRGGSTDTQYF.

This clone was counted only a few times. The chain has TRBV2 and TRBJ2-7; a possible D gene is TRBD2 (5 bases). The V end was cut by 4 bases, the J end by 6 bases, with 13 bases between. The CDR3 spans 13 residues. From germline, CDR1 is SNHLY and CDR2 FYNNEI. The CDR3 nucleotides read TGTGCCAGCAGTGCGTGGGAGACACTCGAGCAGTACTTC. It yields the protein CASSAWETLEQYF. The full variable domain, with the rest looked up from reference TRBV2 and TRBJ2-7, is EPEVTQTPSHQVTQMGQEVILRCVPISNHLYFYWYRQILGQKVEFLVSFYNNEISEKSEIFDDQFSVERPDGSNFTLKIRSTKLEDSAMYFCASSAWETLEQYFGPGTRLTVT.

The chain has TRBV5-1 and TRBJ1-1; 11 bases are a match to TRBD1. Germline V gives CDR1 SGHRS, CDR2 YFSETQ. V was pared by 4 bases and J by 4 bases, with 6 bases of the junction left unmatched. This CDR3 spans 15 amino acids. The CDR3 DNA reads TGCGCCAGCAGCCTACGGACAGGGGGCGGCACTGAAGCTTTCTTT. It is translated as CASSLRTGGGTEAFF.

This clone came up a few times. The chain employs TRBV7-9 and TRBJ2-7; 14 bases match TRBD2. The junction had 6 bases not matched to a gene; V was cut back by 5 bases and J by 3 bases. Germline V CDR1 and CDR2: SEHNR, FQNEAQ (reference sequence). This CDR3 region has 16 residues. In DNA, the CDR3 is TGTGCCAGCAGCCCCGGGACTAGCGGGAGAGACTACGAGCAGTACTTC. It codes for CASSPGTSGRDYEQYF.

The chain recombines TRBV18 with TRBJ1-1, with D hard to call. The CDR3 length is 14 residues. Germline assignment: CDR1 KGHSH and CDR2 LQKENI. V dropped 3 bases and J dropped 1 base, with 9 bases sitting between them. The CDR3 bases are TGTGCCAGCTCACCTTGGCAGGAGAACACTGAAGCTTTCTTT. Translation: CASSPWQENTEAFF.

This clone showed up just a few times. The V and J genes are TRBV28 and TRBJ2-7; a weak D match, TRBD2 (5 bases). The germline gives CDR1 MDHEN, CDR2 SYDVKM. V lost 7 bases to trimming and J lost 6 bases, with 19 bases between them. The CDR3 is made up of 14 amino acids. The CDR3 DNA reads TGTGCCAGCAACCTAGCTCCAACTCCGGGCGAGCAGTACTTC. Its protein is CASNLAPTPGEQYF.

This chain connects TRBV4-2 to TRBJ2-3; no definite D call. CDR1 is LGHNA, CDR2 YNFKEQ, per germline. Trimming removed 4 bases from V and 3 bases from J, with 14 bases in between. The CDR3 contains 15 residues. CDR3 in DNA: TGTGCCAGCAGCCCGAAAGCACTTTCTACAGATACGCAGTATTTT. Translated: CASSPKALSTDTQYF.

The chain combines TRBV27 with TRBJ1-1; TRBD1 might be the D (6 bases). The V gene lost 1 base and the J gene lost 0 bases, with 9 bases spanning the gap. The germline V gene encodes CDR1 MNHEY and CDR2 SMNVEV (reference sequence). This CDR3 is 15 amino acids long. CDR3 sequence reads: CASSLFGQMNTEAFF. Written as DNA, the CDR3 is TGTGCCAGCAGTTTATTTGGACAGATGAACACTGAAGCTTTCTTT.

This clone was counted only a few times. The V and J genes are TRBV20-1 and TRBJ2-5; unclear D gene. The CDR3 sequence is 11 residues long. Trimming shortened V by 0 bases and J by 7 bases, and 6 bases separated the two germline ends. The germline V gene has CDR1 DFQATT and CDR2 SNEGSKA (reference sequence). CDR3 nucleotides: TGCAGTGCTAGAGATCTACGGACCCAGTACTTC. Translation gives CSARDLRTQYF.

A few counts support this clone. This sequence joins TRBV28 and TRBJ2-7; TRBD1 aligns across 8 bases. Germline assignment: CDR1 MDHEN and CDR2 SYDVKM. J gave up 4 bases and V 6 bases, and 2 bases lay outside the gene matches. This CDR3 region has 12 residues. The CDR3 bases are TGTGCCAGCAGCCGGACAGGGTACGAGCAGTACTTC. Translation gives CASSRTGYEQYF.

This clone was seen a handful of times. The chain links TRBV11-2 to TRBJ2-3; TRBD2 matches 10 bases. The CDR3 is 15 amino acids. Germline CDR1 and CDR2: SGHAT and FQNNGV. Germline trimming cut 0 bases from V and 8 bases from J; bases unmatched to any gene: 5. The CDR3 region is CASSLDRTSGVTQYF. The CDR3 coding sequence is TGTGCCAGCAGCTTAGACCGCACTAGCGGGGTTACGCAGTATTTT.

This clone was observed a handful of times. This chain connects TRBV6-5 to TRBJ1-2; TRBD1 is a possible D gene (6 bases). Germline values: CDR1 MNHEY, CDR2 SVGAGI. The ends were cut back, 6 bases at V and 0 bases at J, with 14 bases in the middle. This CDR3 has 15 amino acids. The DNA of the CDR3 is TGTGCCAGCAGCCGAGCGACAGGTTCTAACTATGGCTACACCTTC. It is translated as CASSRATGSNYGYTF.

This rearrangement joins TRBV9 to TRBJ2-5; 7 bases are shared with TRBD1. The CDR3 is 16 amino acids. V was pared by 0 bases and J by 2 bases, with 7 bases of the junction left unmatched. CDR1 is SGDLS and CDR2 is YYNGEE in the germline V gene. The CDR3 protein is CASSVAVGDRQETQYF. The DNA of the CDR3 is TGTGCCAGCAGCGTAGCAGTTGGGGACAGACAAGAGACCCAGTACTTC.

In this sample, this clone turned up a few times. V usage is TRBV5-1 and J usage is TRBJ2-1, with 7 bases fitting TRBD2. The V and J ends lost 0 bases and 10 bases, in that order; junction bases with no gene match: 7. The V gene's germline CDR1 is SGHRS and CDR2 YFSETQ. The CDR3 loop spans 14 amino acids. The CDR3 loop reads CASSLGGRRGEQFF. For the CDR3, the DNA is TGCGCCAGCAGCTTGGGAGGACGGCGGGGGGAGCAGTTCTTC.

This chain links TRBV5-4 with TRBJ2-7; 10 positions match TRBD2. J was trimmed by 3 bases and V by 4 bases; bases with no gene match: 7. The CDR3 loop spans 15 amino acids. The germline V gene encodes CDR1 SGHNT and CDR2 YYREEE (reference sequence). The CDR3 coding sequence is TGTGCCAGCAGCCTCGGGACTAGCGATCACTACGAGCAGTACTTC. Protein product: CASSLGTSDHYEQYF.

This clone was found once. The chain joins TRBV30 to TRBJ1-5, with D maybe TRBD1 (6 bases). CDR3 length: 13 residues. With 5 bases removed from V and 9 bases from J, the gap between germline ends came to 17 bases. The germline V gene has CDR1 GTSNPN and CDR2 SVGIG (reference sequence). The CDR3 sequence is CAWEDRLGMPQHF. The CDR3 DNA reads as TGTGCCTGGGAAGACAGGTTGGGGATGCCCCAGCATTTT.

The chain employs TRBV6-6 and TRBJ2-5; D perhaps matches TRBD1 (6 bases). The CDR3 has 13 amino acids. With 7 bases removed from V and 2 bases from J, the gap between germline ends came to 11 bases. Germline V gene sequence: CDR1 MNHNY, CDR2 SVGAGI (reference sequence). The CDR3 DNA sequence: TGTGCCAGCAAAGGACAGATACAAGAGACCCAGTACTTC. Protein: CASKGQIQETQYF.

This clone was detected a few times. CDR3 loop: CASSSPGQGIYEQYF. The CDR3 nucleotides are TGTGCCAGCAGTTCACCGGGACAGGGAATCTACGAGCAGTACTTC. V and J are TRBV27 and TRBJ2-7; 9 nucleotides agree with TRBD1. The CDR3 loop spans 15 amino acids. Trimming removed 4 bases from V and 3 bases from J; junction bases left unmatched: 7. The V gene's germline CDR1 is MNHEY and CDR2 SMNVEV (reference sequence).

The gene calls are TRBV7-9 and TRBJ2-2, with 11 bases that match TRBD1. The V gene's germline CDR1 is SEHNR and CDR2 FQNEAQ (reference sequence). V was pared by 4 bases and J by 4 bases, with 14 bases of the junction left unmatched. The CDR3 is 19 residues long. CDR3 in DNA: TGTGCCAGCAGCTCTAACCTGACTCCGGGACAGGGGGTCACCGGGGAGCTGTTTTTT. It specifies CASSSNLTPGQGVTGELFF.

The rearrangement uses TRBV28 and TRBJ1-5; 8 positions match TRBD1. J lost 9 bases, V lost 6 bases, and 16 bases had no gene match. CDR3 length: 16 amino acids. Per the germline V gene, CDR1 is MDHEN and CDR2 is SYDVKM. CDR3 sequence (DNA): TGTGCCAGCAGCCGAGGGCCCGCGACAGGGGAAGGGCCCCAGCATTTT. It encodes CASSRGPATGEGPQHF.

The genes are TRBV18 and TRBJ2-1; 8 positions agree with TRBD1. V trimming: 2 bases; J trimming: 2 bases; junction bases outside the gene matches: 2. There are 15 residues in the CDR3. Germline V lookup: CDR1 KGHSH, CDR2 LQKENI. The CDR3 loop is CASSPDRGPYNEQFF. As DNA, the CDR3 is TGTGCCAGCTCACCAGACAGGGGCCCCTACAATGAGCAGTTCTTC.

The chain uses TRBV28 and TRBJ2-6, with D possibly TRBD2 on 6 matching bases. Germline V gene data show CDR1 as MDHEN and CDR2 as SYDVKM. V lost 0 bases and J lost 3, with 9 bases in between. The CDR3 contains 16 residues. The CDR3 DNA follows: TGTGCCAGCAGTTTATGGCGGGGTCTTGGGGCCAACGTCCTGACTTTC. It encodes CASSLWRGLGANVLTF.

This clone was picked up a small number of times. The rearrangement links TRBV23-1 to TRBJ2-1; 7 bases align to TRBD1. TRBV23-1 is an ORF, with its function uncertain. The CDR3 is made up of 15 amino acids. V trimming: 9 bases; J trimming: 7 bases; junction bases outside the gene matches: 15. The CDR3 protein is CARVTQGNGGNEQFF. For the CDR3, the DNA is TGCGCCAGGGTAACACAGGGGAACGGTGGGAATGAGCAGTTCTTC.